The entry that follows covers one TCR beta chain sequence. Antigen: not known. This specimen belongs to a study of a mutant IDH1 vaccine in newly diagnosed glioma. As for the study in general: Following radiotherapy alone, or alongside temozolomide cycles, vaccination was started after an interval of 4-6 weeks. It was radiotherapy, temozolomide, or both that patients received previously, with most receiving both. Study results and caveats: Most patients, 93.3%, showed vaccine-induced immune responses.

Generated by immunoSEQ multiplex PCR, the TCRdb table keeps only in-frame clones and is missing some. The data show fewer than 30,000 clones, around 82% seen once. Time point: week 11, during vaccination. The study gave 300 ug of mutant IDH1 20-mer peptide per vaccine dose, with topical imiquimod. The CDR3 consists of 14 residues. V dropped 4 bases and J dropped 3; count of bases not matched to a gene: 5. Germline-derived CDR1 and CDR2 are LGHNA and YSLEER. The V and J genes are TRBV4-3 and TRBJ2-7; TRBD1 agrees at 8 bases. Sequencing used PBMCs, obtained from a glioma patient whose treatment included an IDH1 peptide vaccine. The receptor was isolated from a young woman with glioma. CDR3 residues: CASSRGQGSYEQYF. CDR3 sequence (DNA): TGCGCCAGCAGCCGCGGACAGGGAAGCTACGAGCAGTACTTC.